Listed here are 30 T cell receptor beta chains from one sample, sequenced in a study of T cell changes during pregnancy in multiple sclerosis. Using immunoSEQ multiplex PCR, the repertoire was profiled, and TCRdb retains in-frame clones only, with some absent. Among about 77,000 clones listed, about 89% were seen once. This specimen consisted of peripheral blood, obtained before pregnancy. These receptors were collected from a female donor with multiple sclerosis, enrolled in a pregnancy study.

The genes are TRBV27 and TRBJ1-2; a weak D match, TRBD1 (5 bases). The V end was cut by 7 bases, the J end by 8 bases, with 26 bases between. In germline, CDR1 is MNHEY, CDR2 SMNVEV (reference sequence). CDR3 length: 16 amino acids. The DNA for the CDR3 is TGTGCCAGCAAACGGGGGGTCCAGGCCGATATTGGGGGCTACACCTTC. It is translated as CASKRGVQADIGGYTF.

This sequence joins TRBV5-3 and TRBJ2-1; TRBD1 matches 7 bases. TRBV5-3 is known as an ORF, though its function is uncertain. Losses at the gene ends were 0 bases for V and 8 bases for J; bases not matched to a gene: 8. This CDR3 contains 15 residues. The DNA for the CDR3 is TGTGCCAGAAGCTTGGATACCCGGACAGGCCATGAGCAGTTCTTC. It yields the protein CARSLDTRTGHEQFF.

The chain carries TRBV11-2 and TRBJ2-7; TRBD1 matches 7 bases. V was clipped by 0 bases and J by 2 bases; unmatched bases: 4. This CDR3 comprises 15 residues. Germline loops: CDR1 SGHAT, CDR2 FQNNGV. The CDR3 sequence is CASSLDGTVTYEQYF. In nucleotides, the CDR3 is TGTGCCAGCAGCTTAGATGGGACAGTTACCTACGAGCAGTACTTC. Drawing the rest from reference TRBV11-2 and TRBJ2-7, the complete variable domain is EAGVAQSPRYKIIEKRQSVAFWCNPISGHATLYWYQQILGQGPKLLIQFQNNGVVDDSQLPKDRFSAERLKGVDSTLKIQPAKLEDSAVYLCASSLDGTVTYEQYFGPGTRLTVT.

The J gene is TRBJ1-6, the V gene TRBV28; D is possibly TRBD1 (5 bases). CDR1 MDHEN and CDR2 SYDVKM come from the germline V gene. V was trimmed by 2 bases and J by 10 bases, leaving 12 bases between them. The CDR3 contains 14 residues. CDR3 amino acids: CASSLRGGGSPLHF. As DNA, the CDR3 is TGTGCCAGCAGTTTAAGGGGAGGCGGGTCACCCCTCCACTTT.

V is TRBV4-3 and J is TRBJ1-2; TRBD1 matches 8 bases. CDR3 size: 17 residues. The V gene's germline CDR1 is LGHNA and CDR2 YSLEER. The V segment lost 3 bases and the J segment 4 bases; nucleotides outside the gene matches: 13. Here the CDR3 reads CASSHLSGQGGPYGYTF. CDR3 DNA sequence: TGCGCCAGCAGCCACCTGAGCGGACAGGGAGGCCCCTATGGCTACACCTTC.

The chain joins TRBV5-1 to TRBJ2-7, with 9 nucleotides matching TRBD1. The germline V gene has CDR1 SGHRS and CDR2 YFSETQ. The CDR3 is made up of 16 amino acids. The V segment lost 4 bases and the J segment 0 bases; nucleotides outside the gene matches: 8. The DNA of the CDR3 is TGCGCCAGCAGCCCCGCCGGGACAGGGAACTCCTACGAGCAGTACTTC. Encoded protein: CASSPAGTGNSYEQYF.

The chain is built from TRBV11-2 and TRBJ2-7, with 9 bases fitting TRBD1. The CDR3 length is 15 residues. J gave up 2 bases and V 4 bases, and 6 bases lay outside the gene matches. Germline V gives CDR1 SGHAT, CDR2 FQNNGV. CDR3 bases: TGTGCCAGCAGCTCACACCGGGACAGGGCCTACGAGCAGTACTTC. Translating gives CASSSHRDRAYEQYF.

J is TRBJ1-1 and V is TRBV5-4; tentatively, D is TRBD1 (5 bases). This CDR3 is built from 13 residues. Germline V gene lookup returns CDR1 SGHNT and CDR2 YYREEE (reference sequence). V lost 7 bases and J 1 base, leaving 11 bases between the germline ends. As DNA, the CDR3 is TGTGCCAGCTATGGGGGAGGGAACACTGAAGCTTTCTTT. This sequence encodes CASYGGGNTEAFF.

The chain recombines TRBV4-1 with TRBJ2-5; 8 positions agree with TRBD2. The germline gives CDR1 MGHRA, CDR2 YSYEKL. Trimming took 4 bases from V and 0 from J; bases not matched to a gene: 4. This CDR3 is built from 15 residues. The CDR3, as DNA: TGCGCCAGCAGCCTAACGACTAGCGACCAAGAGACCCAGTACTTC. It translates to CASSLTTSDQETQYF.

This clone was detected only once. The chain carries TRBV15 and TRBJ1-2, with D unclear. CDR1 is LNHNV, CDR2 YYDKDF, per germline (reference sequence). This CDR3 is built from 13 residues. V was pared by 0 bases and J by 1 base, with 3 bases between. The CDR3 nucleotides are TGTGCCACCAGCAGAGATCTTAACTATGGCTACACCTTC. Protein product: CATSRDLNYGYTF.

CDR3 DNA: TGTGCCAGCAGCCAAGACATCAGTCTGAACACTGAAGCTTTCTTT. Amino acids: CASSQDISLNTEAFF. The chain employs TRBV14 and TRBJ1-1; no definite D call. The CDR3 sequence is 15 residues long. Germline values: CDR1 SGHDN, CDR2 FVKESK. V lost 0 bases to trimming and J lost 0 bases, with 8 bases between them.

The rearrangement joins TRBV28 to TRBJ2-7; maybe TRBD1 (5 bases). The germline V gene has CDR1 MDHEN and CDR2 SYDVKM. The V gene lost 8 bases and the J gene lost 3 bases, with 17 bases spanning the gap. This CDR3 spans 14 amino acids. Written as DNA, the CDR3 is TGTGCCAGCGAAGACAGTTCCCGTGTCTACGAGCAGTACTTC. Protein product: CASEDSSRVYEQYF.

The gene calls are TRBV6-1 and TRBJ1-5; a weak D match, TRBD1 (6 bases). The germline gives CDR1 MNHNS, CDR2 SASEGT. The CDR3 has 14 amino acids. V dropped 6 bases and J dropped 3 bases, with 12 bases sitting between them. Here the CDR3 DNA reads TGTGCCAGCAGCGCCACAGGGCCCAATCAGCCCCAGCATTTT. The encoded protein is CASSATGPNQPQHF.

The V gene is TRBV15, the J gene TRBJ1-2, with 8 bases identical to TRBD1. Germline V CDR1 and CDR2: LNHNV, YYDKDF (reference sequence). The junction had 21 bases not matched to a gene; V was cut back by 4 bases and J by 5 bases. The CDR3 spans 19 residues. As DNA, the CDR3 is TGTGCCACCAGCACCTCAACCAGGACAGGGAACCCCCTTTATTATGGCTACACCTTC. Translated, it gives CATSTSTRTGNPLYYGYTF.

The chain is built from TRBV5-1 and TRBJ1-2; D not resolved. CDR3 length: 14 amino acids. Germline lookup yields CDR1 SGHRS and CDR2 YFSETQ. Trimming stripped 0 bases from V and 2 bases from J, with 8 bases between. Written as DNA, the CDR3 is TGCGCCAGCAGCTTGGACAGCCCAAACTATGGCTACACCTTC. This encodes CASSLDSPNYGYTF. Based on the CDR3 plus reference TRBV5-1 and TRBJ1-2, the full variable domain is KAGVTQTPRYLIKTRGQQVTLSCSPISGHRSVSWYQQTPGQGLQFLFEYFSETQRNKGNFPGRFSGRQFSNSRSEMNVSTLELGDSALYLCASSLDSPNYGYTFGSGTRLTVV.

This chain links TRBV2 with TRBJ2-5; 11 nucleotides align to TRBD2. J was trimmed by 3 bases and V by 5 bases; bases with no gene match: 8. Germline values: CDR1 SNHLY, CDR2 FYNNEI. The CDR3 covers 16 residues. The CDR3 protein is CASSLGLAGGEETQYF. CDR3 DNA sequence: TGTGCCAGCAGTTTGGGCCTAGCGGGGGGTGAAGAGACCCAGTACTTC.

This chain uses TRBV7-2 with TRBJ1-1, with a tentative D call TRBD1 (5 bases). V lost 5 bases, J lost 5 bases, and 18 bases lay in between. The germline CDR1 and CDR2 sequences are SGHTA and FQGNSA. The CDR3 loop spans 15 amino acids. This CDR3 is CASSHDMLGGTEAFF. In DNA form, the CDR3 reads TGTGCCAGCAGCCACGACATGCTGGGGGGGACTGAAGCTTTCTTT.

The chain is built from TRBV2 and TRBJ2-3; 9 nucleotides align to TRBD2. The length of the CDR3 is 16 residues. Per the germline V gene, CDR1 is SNHLY and CDR2 is FYNNEI. Unmatched junction bases numbered 5, after V lost 4 bases and J lost 0 bases. In nucleotides, the CDR3 is TGTGCCAGCAGTGGCGGACTAGCGCGGAGCACAGATACGCAGTATTTT. As protein: CASSGGLARSTDTQYF.

For the CDR3, the DNA is TGTGCCATCAGTGAGTCAACCCGCACCAACACCTACGAGCAGTACTTC. Its translation is CAISESTRTNTYEQYF. V and J are TRBV10-3 and TRBJ2-7; D gene uncertain. CDR3 size: 16 residues. Germline-derived CDR1 and CDR2 are ENHRY and SYGVKD. The V gene lost 0 bases and the J gene lost 2 bases, with 14 bases spanning the gap.

This chain joins TRBV29-1 and TRBJ1-1; D might be TRBD1 (6 bases). The V end was cut by 7 bases, the J end by 10 bases, with 22 bases between. This CDR3 comprises 13 residues. Germline values: CDR1 SQVTM, CDR2 ANQGSEA. CDR3 protein: CSAVGPSGGAAFF. CDR3 bases: TGCAGCGCCGTAGGACCCTCGGGGGGCGCAGCTTTCTTT.

In this sample, this clone turned up a few times. V usage is TRBV11-3 and J usage is TRBJ2-7; 7 nucleotides agree with TRBD1. This CDR3 contains 12 residues. V lost 5 bases and J lost 7; bases outside the gene matches: 5. In germline, CDR1 is SGHNT, CDR2 YENEEA. CDR3 sequence reads: CASSPTGQEQYF. Written as DNA, the CDR3 is TGTGCCAGCAGCCCGACAGGGCAGGAGCAGTACTTC. The full variable domain, rest sourced from reference TRBV11-3 and TRBJ2-7, is EAGVVQSPRYKIIEKKQPVAFWCNPISGHNTLYWYLQNLGQGPELLIRYENEEAVDDSQLPKDRFSAERLKGVDSTLKIQPAELGDSAVYLCASSPTGQEQYFGPGTRLTVT.

The rearrangement joins TRBV18 to TRBJ1-1; no firm D call. Trimming cost V 3 bases and J 7 bases, with 15 bases left between them. This CDR3 is 14 amino acids long. The germline V gene has CDR1 KGHSH and CDR2 LQKENI. The CDR3 loop is CASSPQSREDEAFF. CDR3 sequence (DNA): TGTGCCAGCTCACCCCAGAGCAGAGAGGATGAAGCTTTCTTT.

The chain combines TRBV6-5 with TRBJ1-5; D perhaps matches TRBD1 (6 bases). Trimming shortened V by 0 bases and J by 7 bases, and 13 bases separated the two germline ends. This CDR3 comprises 15 residues. Germline V lookup: CDR1 MNHEY, CDR2 SVGAGI. The CDR3 DNA follows: TGTGCCAGCAGTTACTCGACGGGGGGCGGGCAGCCCCAGCATTTT. Protein product: CASSYSTGGGQPQHF.

This chain links TRBV18 with TRBJ2-4; the D is unclear. This CDR3 spans 18 amino acids. V gave up 1 base and J gave up 0 bases, with 16 bases separating them. The germline V gene has CDR1 KGHSH and CDR2 LQKENI. The CDR3 bases are TGTGCCAGCTCACCACGCATGGGCACAGTACTAGCCAAAAACATTCAGTACTTC. It is translated as CASSPRMGTVLAKNIQYF.

The chain uses TRBV5-4 and TRBJ2-1, with TRBD2 identical over 8 bases. The V segment lost 0 bases and the J segment 7 bases; nucleotides outside the gene matches: 6. Per germline, CDR1 SGHNT and CDR2 YYREEE (reference sequence). The CDR3 runs 15 residues. The CDR3 DNA reads TGTGCCAGCAGCTTGGACGGGGGGGCCGGGAATGAGCAGTTCTTC. Its protein is CASSLDGGAGNEQFF.

J is TRBJ2-1 and V is TRBV9; 12 bases are shared with TRBD1. The CDR3 is 19 amino acids. Trimming cost V 4 bases and J 3 bases; bases outside gene matches: 14. Germline CDR1 SGDLS, CDR2 YYNGEE. The CDR3 loop reads CASSYRDRGRKSLYNEQFF. CDR3 in DNA: TGTGCCAGCAGCTACAGGGACAGGGGGCGCAAATCCCTCTACAATGAGCAGTTCTTC.

The genes are TRBV11-2 and TRBJ2-7; 12 bases align to TRBD2. The CDR3 is made up of 14 amino acids. The germline V gene encodes CDR1 SGHAT and CDR2 FQNNGV. The V segment lost 5 bases and the J segment 8 bases; nucleotides outside the gene matches: 7. The CDR3 region is CASSPRTSGEKQYF. CDR3 nucleotide sequence: TGTGCCAGCAGCCCTCGGACTAGCGGGGAAAAGCAGTACTTC.

This chain connects TRBV15 to TRBJ2-7; tentative D call: TRBD1 (6 bases). CDR3 length equals 14 residues. V was shortened by 0 bases and J by 4 bases, with 10 bases between the two germline ends. Looked up from germline, CDR1 is LNHNV and CDR2 is YYDKDF (reference sequence). Here the CDR3 reads CATSRDGQLYEQYF. The CDR3 DNA follows: TGTGCCACCAGCAGAGATGGACAGTTATACGAGCAGTACTTC.

The rearrangement joins TRBV21-1 to TRBJ2-7; the table's D call, TRBD1, was not checked against the DNA. TRBV21-1 is termed a pseudogene. This CDR3 region has 15 residues. The CDR3 DNA reads TGTGCCAGCAGCAAAAAAAAAGACAGGGGCTACGAGCAGTACTTC. Its protein product is CASSKKKDRGYEQYF.

The chain combines TRBV18 with TRBJ1-1; the match to TRBD1 covers 7 bases. This CDR3 comprises 14 residues. V lost 2 bases and J lost 3; bases outside the gene matches: 3. Germline V gives CDR1 KGHSH, CDR2 LQKENI. The CDR3 sequence: CASSPTTGDTEAFF. In DNA, the CDR3 is TGTGCCAGCTCACCAACAACAGGGGACACTGAAGCTTTCTTT.